This T cell receptor beta chain is drawn from a study of vaccination effects on CD4 cells after COVID-19. Study summary: Sample provision by two convalescent patients occurred 16 days and one week before vaccination. General study points: In the late period after vaccination, infection- and vaccine-induced clones contracted markedly.

The CDR3 has 15 residues. V dropped 1 base and J dropped 2; count of bases not matched to a gene: 1. CDR1 is KGHSH and CDR2 is LQKENI in the germline V gene. The method was immunoSEQ multiplex PCR; TCRdb's version includes in-frame clones alone and lacks a portion of them. The sample yields some 35,000 clones, 55% to 75% seen once. Comment on this clone: Its antigen remains unknown.

Viral peptide pool expansion of antigen-specific CD4+ T cells preceded sequencing in the ViraFEST assay. When around 10 days of culture had elapsed, CD4+ T cells were isolated. According to PCR results, the person was infected with SARS-CoV-2 between March and December 2020. Supplemented with around 11 IU/ml IL-2 and around 10 ug/ml peptides, 2 million to 2.5 million PBMC per well were kept in culture. IL-2 medium took the place of half the medium on both days 3 and 7. Sample: CD4+ T cells from PBMCs cultured with HCoV-NL63 spike peptides, taken before COVID-19 vaccination. The TCR comes from a human donor who had a prior SARS-CoV-2 infection. The chain joins TRBV18 to TRBJ1-3; TRBD1 aligns across 8 bases. Here the CDR3 reads CASSPQTGAGNTIYF. The CDR3 DNA follows: TGTGCCAGCTCACCACAGACAGGGGCTGGAAACACCATATATTTT.